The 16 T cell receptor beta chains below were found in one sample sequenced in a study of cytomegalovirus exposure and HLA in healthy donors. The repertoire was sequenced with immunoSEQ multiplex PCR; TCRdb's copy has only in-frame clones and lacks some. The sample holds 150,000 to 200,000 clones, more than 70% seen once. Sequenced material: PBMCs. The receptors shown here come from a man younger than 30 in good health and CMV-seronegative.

The CDR3 coding sequence is TGCGCCAGCAGCTTGGATGGCAGGGGCCAAGAGACCCAGTACTTC. It encodes CASSLDGRGQETQYF. The chain has TRBV5-1 and TRBJ2-5; D is possibly TRBD1 (6 bases). Trimming left V 0 bases short and J 1 base short, with 10 bases between. Germline CDR1 is SGHRS and CDR2 is YFSETQ. The CDR3 extends over 15 amino acids.

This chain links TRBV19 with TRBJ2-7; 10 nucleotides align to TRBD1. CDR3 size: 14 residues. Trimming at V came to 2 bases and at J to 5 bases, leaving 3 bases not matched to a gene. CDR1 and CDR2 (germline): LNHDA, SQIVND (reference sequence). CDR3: CASSIRQGADEQYV. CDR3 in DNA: TGTGCCAGTAGTATACGACAGGGGGCCGACGAGCAGTACGTC.

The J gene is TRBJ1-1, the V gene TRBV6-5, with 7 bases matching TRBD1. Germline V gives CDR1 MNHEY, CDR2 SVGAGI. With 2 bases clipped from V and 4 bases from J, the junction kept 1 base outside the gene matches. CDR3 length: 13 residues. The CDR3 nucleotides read TGTGCCAGCAGTTACACAGGGGCCACTGAAGCTTTCTTT. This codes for CASSYTGATEAFF.

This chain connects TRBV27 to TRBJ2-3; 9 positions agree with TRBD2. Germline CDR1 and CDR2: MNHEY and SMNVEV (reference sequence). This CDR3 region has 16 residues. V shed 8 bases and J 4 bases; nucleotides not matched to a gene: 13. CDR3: CASATLRAGGPDTQYF. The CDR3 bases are TGTGCCAGCGCGACTCTGCGAGCGGGAGGACCAGATACGCAGTATTTT.

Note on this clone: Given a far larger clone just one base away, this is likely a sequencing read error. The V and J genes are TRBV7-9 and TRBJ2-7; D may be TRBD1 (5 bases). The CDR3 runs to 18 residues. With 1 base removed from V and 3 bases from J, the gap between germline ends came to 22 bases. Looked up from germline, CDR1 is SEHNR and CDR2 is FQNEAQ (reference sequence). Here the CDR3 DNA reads TGTGCCAGCAGCTTAGGCCGATCACCAGGGCGGCGTTACTACGAGCAGTACTTC. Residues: CASSLGRSPGRRYYEQYF.

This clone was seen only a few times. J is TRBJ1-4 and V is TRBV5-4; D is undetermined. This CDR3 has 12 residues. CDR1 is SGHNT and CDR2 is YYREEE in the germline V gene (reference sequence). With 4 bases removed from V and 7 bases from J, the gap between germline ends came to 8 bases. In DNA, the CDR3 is TGTGCCAGCAGCCCCGGGAGTGAAAAACTGTTTTTT. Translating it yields CASSPGSEKLFF. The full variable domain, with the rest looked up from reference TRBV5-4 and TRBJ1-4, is ETGVTQSPTHLIKTRGQQVTLRCSSQSGHNTVSWYQQALGQGPQFIFQYYREEENGRGNFPPRFSGLQFPNYSSELNVNALELDDSALYLCASSPGSEKLFFGSGTQLSVL.

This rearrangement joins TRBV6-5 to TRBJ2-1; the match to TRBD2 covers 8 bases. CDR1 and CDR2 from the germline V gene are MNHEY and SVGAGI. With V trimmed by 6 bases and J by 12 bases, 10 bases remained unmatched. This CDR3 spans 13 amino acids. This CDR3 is CASRPGPGLVQFF. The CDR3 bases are TGTGCCAGCAGACCCGGACCGGGACTAGTGCAGTTCTTC.

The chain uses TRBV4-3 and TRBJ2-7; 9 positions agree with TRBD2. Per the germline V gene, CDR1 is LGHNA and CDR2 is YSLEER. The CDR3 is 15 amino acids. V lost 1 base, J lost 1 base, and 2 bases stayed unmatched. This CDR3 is CASSQGSGSSYEQYF. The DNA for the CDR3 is TGCGCCAGCAGCCAAGGTAGCGGGAGTTCCTACGAGCAGTACTTC.

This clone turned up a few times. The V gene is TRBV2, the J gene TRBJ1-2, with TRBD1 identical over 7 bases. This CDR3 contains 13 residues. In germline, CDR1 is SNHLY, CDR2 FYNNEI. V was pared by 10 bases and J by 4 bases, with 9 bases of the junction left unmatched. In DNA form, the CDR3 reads TGTGCCACGACGACAGGGCAGGGCTATGGCTACACCTTC. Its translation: CATTTGQGYGYTF.

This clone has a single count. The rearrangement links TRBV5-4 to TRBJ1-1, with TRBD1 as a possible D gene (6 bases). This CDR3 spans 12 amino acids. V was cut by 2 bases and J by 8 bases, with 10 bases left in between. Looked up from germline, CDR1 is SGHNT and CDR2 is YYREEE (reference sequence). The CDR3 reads CASSFSGAEAFF. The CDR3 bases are TGTGCCAGCAGCTTCTCAGGGGCAGAAGCTTTCTTT.

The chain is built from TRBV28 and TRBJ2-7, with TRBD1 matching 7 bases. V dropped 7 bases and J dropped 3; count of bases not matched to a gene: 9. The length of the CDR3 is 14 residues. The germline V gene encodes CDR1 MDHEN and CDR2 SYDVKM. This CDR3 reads CASTNQGQSYEQYF. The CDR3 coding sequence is TGTGCCAGCACCAACCAGGGACAGAGCTACGAGCAGTACTTC.

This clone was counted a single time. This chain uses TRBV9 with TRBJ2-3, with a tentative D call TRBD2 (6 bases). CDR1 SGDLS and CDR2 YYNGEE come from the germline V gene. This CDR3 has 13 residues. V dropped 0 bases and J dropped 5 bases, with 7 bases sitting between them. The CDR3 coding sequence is TGTGCCAGCAGCGTAGGGGAGGTAGATACGCAGTATTTT. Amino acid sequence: CASSVGEVDTQYF. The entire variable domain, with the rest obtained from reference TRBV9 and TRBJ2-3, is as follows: DSGVTQTPKHLITATGQRVTLRCSPRSGDLSVYWYQQSLDQGLQFLIQYYNGEERAKGNILERFSAQQFPDLHSELNLSSLELGDSALYFCASSVGEVDTQYFGPGTRLTVL.

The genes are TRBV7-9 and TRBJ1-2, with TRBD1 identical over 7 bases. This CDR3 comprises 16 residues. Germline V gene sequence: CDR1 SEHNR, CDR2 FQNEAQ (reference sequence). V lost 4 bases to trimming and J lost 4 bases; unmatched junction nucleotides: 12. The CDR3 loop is CASSSTGQEMFYGYTF. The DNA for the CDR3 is TGTGCCAGCAGCTCTACCGGACAGGAGATGTTCTATGGCTACACCTTC.

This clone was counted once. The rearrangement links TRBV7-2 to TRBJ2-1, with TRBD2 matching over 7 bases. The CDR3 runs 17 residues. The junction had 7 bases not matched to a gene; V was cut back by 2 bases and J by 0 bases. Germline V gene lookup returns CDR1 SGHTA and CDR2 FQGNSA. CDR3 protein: CASSLRSLADSYNEQFF. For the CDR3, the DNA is TGTGCCAGCAGCTTACGTAGCCTAGCGGACTCCTACAATGAGCAGTTCTTC.

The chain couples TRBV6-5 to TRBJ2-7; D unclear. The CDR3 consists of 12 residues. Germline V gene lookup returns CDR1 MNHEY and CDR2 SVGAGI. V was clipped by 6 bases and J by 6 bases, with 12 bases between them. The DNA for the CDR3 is TGTGCCAGCAGCCGACCCGCAGGCGAGCAGTACGTC. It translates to CASSRPAGEQYV.

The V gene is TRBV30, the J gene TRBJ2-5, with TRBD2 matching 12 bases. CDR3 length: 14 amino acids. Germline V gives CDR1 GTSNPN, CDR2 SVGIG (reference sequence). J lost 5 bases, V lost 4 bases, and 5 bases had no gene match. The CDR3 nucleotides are TGTGCCTGGACTAGCGGGGGGGCACGGGAGACCCAGTACTTC. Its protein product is CAWTSGGARETQYF.